The sequence of this T cell receptor beta chain was determined in a study of T cells after yellow fever vaccination (dated by TCRdb to between 2017 and 2020). Notes on the research overall: The SMART-Seq v4 Ultra Low Input RNA kit was used to prepare libraries from fractions with low cell numbers. Bulk PBMC replicates and cell subsets were isolated from blood drawn at multiple timepoints before and after both primary and secondary immunization. Two healthy male donors, one aged 18 to 30 and one aged 30 to 40 years, made up the cohort. To follow T-cell clones before and after primary and booster YFV17D yellow fever vaccination, bulk TCR alpha and beta repertoires were sequenced over time. Here is what the overall study found, with its caveats: A small fraction of clonotypes appeared in both the CD4 and CD8 compartments, likely as a result of convergent recombination. After the booster, most clones that had expanded after primary vaccination were detected again (nearly 97% of CD4 and more than 80% of CD8), suggesting broad maintenance of memory. Compared with the primary T-cell response, the secondary T-cell response was faster but weaker, reaching its peak on day 5 rather than on day 15. Computational filtering was needed because FACS-sorted repertoires could contain abundant contaminating clonotypes from the bulk population. The study included only two donors, which limits how far the findings can be generalized.

TCR cDNA was synthesized by 5'RACE template switching, through which a universal primer site and unique molecular identifiers were introduced. cDNA synthesis was primed from both the TCR alpha and TCR beta constant segments. Two PCR steps were used to amplify libraries, with sample barcodes and sequencing adapters being added in the second step. Sequencing of the libraries was done on either Illumina HiSeq 2500 (2x100 bp) or NovaSeq (2x150 bp). In the source study's methods: MIGEC was used to demultiplex reads and collapse the reads into UMI consensus sequences, and MiXCR was used for V(D)J alignment. Vaccine-responding clonotypes were defined with edgeR using replicate PBMC samples, requiring FDR below 0.01 and a log2 fold change above 5 up to day 15. Each bulk clonotype received a CD4 or CD8 identity based on whether the sequenced CD4 or CD8 repertoire contained that clonotype at higher abundance. Clones were called with MiXCR by TCRdb after fastp trimmed the public reads at Q25, and only in-frame beta chains were retained. Records with the same CDR3 protein are collapsed into one entry carrying the most frequent genes and DNA. TCRdb, not the original authors, processed these V and J calls. The table for this sample lists 450,000 to 600,000 distinct CDR3 sequences; less than 15% of them were counted only once. About 14% of the sample rests with the top ten.

The germline V and J ends show losses of 4 bases and 8 bases respectively, and no gene match explains 14 bases of the junction. Per the germline V gene, SGHTA is the CDR1 and FQGNSA is the CDR2. Taken from cysteine to phenylalanine, the CDR3 has 16 residues. Only the CDR3 region is kept as DNA, spanning 48 bases read in frame from base 1. A remark on this clonotype: Its antigen target is currently unknown. The sample holds no much larger clone one base away, and base qualities are not on file.

Read against the paper, the sample's treatment or condition label means: live attenuated yellow fever vaccine strain. Two biological replicates of bulk PBMCs were collected at each blood-draw timepoint. A standard Ficoll-Paque protocol was used to isolate PBMCs from peripheral blood. TriZol was used to extract RNA from bulk PBMCs, from CD4 and CD8 fractions, and from dextramer-positive and dextramer-negative fractions. The sequence is built from TRBV7-2 and TRBJ2-3, and 8 bases in between align with TRBD2. This TCR was recovered from a man aged 25-40 years who received the YFV17D yellow fever vaccine. The material was PBMCs, obtained on the day of the yellow fever booster vaccination. The nucleotide sequence reads as follows: TGTGCCAGCAGCTCCTCCAGACTAGCGCCCTCGGGTACGCAGTATTTT. Its protein product is CASSSSRLAPSGTQYF.